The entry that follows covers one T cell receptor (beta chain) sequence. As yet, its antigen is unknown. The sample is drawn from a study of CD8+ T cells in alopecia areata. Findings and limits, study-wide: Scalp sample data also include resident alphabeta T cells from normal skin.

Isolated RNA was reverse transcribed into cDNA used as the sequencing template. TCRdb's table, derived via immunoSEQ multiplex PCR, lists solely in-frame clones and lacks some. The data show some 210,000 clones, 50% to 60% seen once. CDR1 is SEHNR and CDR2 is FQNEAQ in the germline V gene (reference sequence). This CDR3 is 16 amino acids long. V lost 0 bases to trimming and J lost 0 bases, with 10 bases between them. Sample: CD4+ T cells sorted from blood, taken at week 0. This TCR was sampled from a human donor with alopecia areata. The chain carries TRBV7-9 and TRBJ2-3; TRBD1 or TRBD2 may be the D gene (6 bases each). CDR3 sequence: CASSLAGGPSTDTQYF. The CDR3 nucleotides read TGTGCCAGCAGCTTAGCGGGGGGCCCAAGCACAGATACGCAGTATTTT. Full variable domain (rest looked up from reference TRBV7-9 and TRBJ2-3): DTGVSQNPRHKITKRGQNVTFRCDPISEHNRLYWYRQTLGQGPEFLTYFQNEAQLEKSRLLSDRFSAERPKGSFSTLEIQRTEQGDSAMYLCASSLAGGPSTDTQYFGPGTRLTVL.